The next 20 T cell receptor beta chains were all read from a single sample in a study of blood T cell repertoires in COVID-19. Some clones are missing from TCRdb's copy, which holds only in-frame ones; the method was immunoSEQ multiplex PCR. Counted here are around 200,000 clones, about 88% occurring once; the ten biggest clones make up about 7%. Sequencing input: peripheral blood. The receptors stem from a woman aged 80 or over in a cohort sampled during active or convalescent COVID-19.

V and J are TRBV30 and TRBJ1-1; possible D gene TRBD1, 6 bases. The V gene's germline CDR1 is GTSNPN and CDR2 SVGIG (reference sequence). The CDR3 length is 11 residues. The V and J ends lost 4 bases and 8 bases respectively, with 11 bases between them. The CDR3 sequence is CAWKGQGEAFF. The CDR3 DNA reads TGTGCCTGGAAGGGACAAGGAGAAGCTTTCTTT.

This chain connects TRBV5-1 to TRBJ1-5; possibly TRBD1 for D (5 bases). The germline V and J ends were trimmed by 3 bases and 5 bases, with 18 bases remaining between them. This CDR3 contains 16 residues. Looked up from germline, CDR1 is SGHRS and CDR2 is YFSETQ. CDR3 sequence: CASSYHSWGADQPQHF. The CDR3, as DNA: TGCGCCAGCAGCTACCACAGTTGGGGCGCGGATCAGCCCCAGCATTTT.

This rearrangement joins TRBV5-1 to TRBJ2-2, with 8 bases aligning to TRBD1. Germline assignment: CDR1 SGHRS and CDR2 YFSETQ. The CDR3 length is 14 residues. V lost 6 bases and J lost 2; bases outside the gene matches: 3. DNA of the CDR3: TGCGCCAGCACAGGGACAGGCAACACCGGGGAGCTGTTTTTT. It specifies CASTGTGNTGELFF. Together with reference TRBV5-1 and TRBJ2-2, the CDR3 gives the full variable domain: KAGVTQTPRYLIKTRGQQVTLSCSPISGHRSVSWYQQTPGQGLQFLFEYFSETQRNKGNFPGRFSGRQFSNSRSEMNVSTLELGDSALYLCASTGTGNTGELFFGEGSRLTVL.

This clone was picked up one time. The V call is TRBV14, the J call TRBJ1-5, with D perhaps matching TRBD1 (5 bases). Germline CDR1 and CDR2: SGHDN and FVKESK. The CDR3 totals 15 residues. Trimming removed 1 base at V and 0 bases at J, with 7 bases between. The CDR3: CASSQGTYSNQPQHF. The DNA of the CDR3 is TGTGCCAGCAGCCAAGGGACATATAGCAATCAGCCCCAGCATTTT.

V usage is TRBV3-1 (or the pseudogene TRBV3-2) and J usage is TRBJ2-2, with 7 positions matching TRBD2. J was trimmed by 10 bases and V by 6 bases; bases with no gene match: 11. Germline CDR1 is LGHDT and CDR2 is YNNKEL (reference sequence). CDR3 length: 14 amino acids. CDR3 in DNA: TGTGCCAGCAGGGCGGGGCGGGGGATAGAGGAGCTGTTTTTT. It translates to CASRAGRGIEELFF.

The chain carries TRBV7-9 and TRBJ2-6, with TRBD2 as a possible D gene (6 bases). Germline lookup yields CDR1 SEHNR and CDR2 FQNEAQ (reference sequence). Trimming removed 5 bases from V and 3 bases from J, with 11 bases in between. The CDR3 contains 15 residues. The CDR3 reads CASSHGGVGANVLTF. The CDR3 DNA is TGTGCCAGCAGCCACGGGGGTGTTGGGGCCAACGTCCTGACTTTC.

V gene TRBV6-6 combines with J gene TRBJ1-5; a possible D gene is TRBD1 (5 bases). The germline V and J ends were trimmed by 7 bases and 4 bases, with 14 bases remaining between them. The CDR3 is 14 residues long. Germline CDR1 MNHNY, CDR2 SVGAGI (reference sequence). CDR3 nucleotides: TGTGCCAGCACCCCGCGGGGGATAAATCAGCCCCAGCATTTT. Translated, it gives CASTPRGINQPQHF.

The chain employs TRBV5-1 and TRBJ2-3; D is unclear. The CDR3 covers 14 residues. Germline CDR1 is SGHRS and CDR2 is YFSETQ. Trimming removed 0 bases from V and 4 bases from J, with 9 bases in between. The chain's CDR3 is CASSLDYVADTQYF. CDR3 DNA: TGCGCCAGCAGCTTGGACTATGTGGCAGATACGCAGTATTTT.

The chain combines TRBV5-1 with TRBJ2-1, with TRBD2 matching over 9 bases. The germline V gene encodes CDR1 SGHRS and CDR2 YFSETQ. Trimming took 0 bases from V and 9 from J; bases not matched to a gene: 7. This CDR3 is 15 amino acids long. CDR3 in DNA: TGCGCCAGCAGCTTGGAGAGCGGGAGGTTGGCTGAGCAGTTCTTC. Amino acid sequence: CASSLESGRLAEQFF.

This rearrangement joins TRBV5-1 to TRBJ2-1; TRBD2 agrees at 9 bases. This CDR3 comprises 15 residues. The V gene end was trimmed by 0 bases and the J gene end by 7 bases; junction bases not matched to a gene: 5. Germline V gene lookup returns CDR1 SGHRS and CDR2 YFSETQ. CDR3 protein: CASSLGAGGGNEQFF. The CDR3 bases are TGCGCCAGCAGCTTGGGAGCGGGAGGCGGAAATGAGCAGTTCTTC.

The chain is built from TRBV12-3 or TRBV12-4 and TRBJ1-6; D gene unclear. This CDR3 has 13 amino acids. Trimming pared 0 bases from V and 8 bases from J, leaving 5 bases between. The CDR3 reads CASSLASDSPLHF. CDR3 DNA sequence: TGTGCCAGCAGTTTAGCCTCAGATTCACCCCTCCACTTT.

This clone was seen only once. CDR3 sequence (DNA): TGTGCCTGGACCTTAGGACAGATCCGATACAATTCACCCCTCCACTTT. This codes for CAWTLGQIRYNSPLHF. The rearrangement uses TRBV30 and TRBJ1-6, with D possibly being TRBD1 (6 bases). Trimming pared 4 bases from V and 7 bases from J, leaving 20 bases between. Germline values: CDR1 GTSNPN, CDR2 SVGIG (reference sequence). CDR3 length equals 16 residues.

The J gene is TRBJ2-3, the V gene TRBV19; D is unresolved. Trimming left V 3 bases short and J 1 base short, with 11 bases between. CDR1 is LNHDA, CDR2 SQIVND, per germline (reference sequence). CDR3 length: 15 residues. The CDR3 protein is CASSMVGFGTDTQYF. The CDR3 DNA sequence: TGTGCCAGTAGTATGGTCGGGTTCGGCACAGATACGCAGTATTTT. The variable domain in full, with the rest retrieved from reference TRBV19 and TRBJ2-3, is DGGITQSPKYLFRKEGQNVTLSCEQNLNHDAMYWYRQDPGQGLRLIYYSQIVNDFQKGDIAEGYSVSREKKESFPLTVTSAQKNPTAFYLCASSMVGFGTDTQYFGPGTRLTVL.

This rearrangement joins TRBV20-1 to TRBJ2-7; D may be TRBD1 (6 bases). Between the trimmed V and J ends, which lost 3 bases and 2 bases, there was a span of 11 bases. CDR3 length: 13 residues. CDR1 is DFQATT and CDR2 is SNEGSKA in the germline V gene (reference sequence). The CDR3 DNA sequence: TGCAGTGCTAGTTACAGGGCCACCTACGAGCAGTACTTC. Residues: CSASYRATYEQYF.

V and J are TRBV21-1 and TRBJ1-2; the table's D gene call, TRBD1, was not cross checked with the DNA. TRBV21-1 represents a pseudogene. This CDR3 region has 14 residues. The CDR3 is CASSTGTAYYGYTF. CDR3 sequence (DNA): TGTGCCAGCAGCACCGGGACAGCTTACTATGGCTACACCTTC.

This chain links TRBV6-5 with TRBJ2-7, with 11 bases fitting TRBD1. The trim removed 5 bases at V and 6 bases at J, leaving 6 bases unmatched. Germline values: CDR1 MNHEY, CDR2 SVGAGI. The CDR3 runs to 14 residues. In DNA form, the CDR3 reads TGTGCCAGCAGTAACCCAGGGACAGGGGGCGAGCAGTACGTC. It translates to CASSNPGTGGEQYV.

There are a few counts of this clone. The chain recombines TRBV10-1 with TRBJ2-2, with 7 positions matching TRBD1. With V trimmed by 5 bases and J by 8 bases, 17 bases remained unmatched. The CDR3 spans 17 residues. Germline V gene lookup returns CDR1 WNHNN and CDR2 SYGVQD (reference sequence). The CDR3 reads CASSNNAPTGPKGELFF. CDR3 coding DNA: TGCGCCAGCAGTAACAATGCACCGACAGGGCCGAAAGGGGAGCTGTTTTTT.

The table lists this clone with a few counts. The chain joins TRBV19 to TRBJ1-2; no reliable D call. V dropped 6 bases and J dropped 4 bases, with 6 bases sitting between them. Germline CDR1 LNHDA, CDR2 SQIVND (reference sequence). CDR3 length equals 11 residues. In DNA form, the CDR3 reads TGTGCCAGTAGACACAGCTATGGCTACACCTTC. It is translated as CASRHSYGYTF.

This sequence joins TRBV15 and TRBJ2-1; D may be TRBD2 (6 bases). The CDR3 runs to 16 residues. Germline V gene lookup returns CDR1 LNHNV and CDR2 YYDKDF (reference sequence). Trimming pared 0 bases from V and 1 base from J, leaving 10 bases between. CDR3 DNA sequence: TGTGCCACCAGCAGAGATCTCCGGGGGTCCTACAATGAGCAGTTCTTC. It encodes CATSRDLRGSYNEQFF. Supplemented by reference TRBV15 and TRBJ2-1, the full variable domain reads DAMVIQNPRYQVTQFGKPVTLSCSQTLNHNVMYWYQQKSSQAPKLLFHYYDKDFNNEADTPDNFQSRRPNTSFCFLDIRSPGLGDTAMYLCATSRDLRGSYNEQFFGPGTRLTVL.

The chain couples TRBV11-2 to TRBJ2-2; D is possibly TRBD2 (6 bases). CDR3 length: 16 residues. V was pared by 5 bases and J by 6 bases, with 19 bases between. The germline V gene encodes CDR1 SGHAT and CDR2 FQNNGV. The CDR3 reads CASSTLGGRKSGELFF. The CDR3 DNA sequence: TGTGCCAGCAGCACCTTGGGGGGACGTAAATCCGGGGAGCTGTTTTTT.